This TCR beta chain appears in the sequencing data of a study of vaccination and CD4 T cells after COVID-19. Background on the study: Collection of post-vaccine samples followed dose two by a median roughly 72 days, spanning a range of 14 to 241.

Germline loops: CDR1 MNHNS, CDR2 SASEGT. The junction had 5 bases not matched to a gene; V was cut back by 10 bases and J by 4 bases. The CDR3 has 13 amino acids. With the Oncomine TCR Beta short-read assay, DNA from cultured CD4+ T cells was sequenced. TCRdb re-derived calls from the PCR reads in MiXCR, one entry per CDR3 protein. Found here are 17,000 or so distinct CDR3 sequences, approximately 48% of them singletons; the top ten hold about an eighth. Time point here: late sampling 161 to 241 days after vaccination in a few convalescent patients. The treatment was: roughly ten-day PBMC culture with coronavirus spike peptide pools or control peptides (ViraFEST assay). Via ViraFEST, peptide pools expanded antigen-specific T cells before TCR sequencing. This clonotype was seen more than once but under ten times. Its specificity is not known.

The chain has TRBV6-1 and TRBJ2-5, with TRBD1 matching 11 bases. The source is a human donor who had recovered from COVID-19. The input for sequencing was CD4+ T cells from blood, cultured in vitro, taken about 7 months after SARS-CoV-2 vaccination. The CDR3 DNA sequence: TGTGCCACAGGGGACAGGGGGTCAGAGACCCAGTACTTC. The encoded protein is CATGDRGSETQYF.